This record looks at one T cell receptor beta chain sequence and its context. This sample stems from a study of T cell changes during pregnancy in multiple sclerosis. Libraries were prepared by immunoSEQ multiplex PCR; TCRdb keeps only in-frame clonotypes and omits some of them. The repertoire holds approximately 40,000 clones, with 88% as singletons. In germline, CDR1 is GTSNPN, CDR2 SVGIG (reference sequence). The CDR3 is 13 amino acids. Trimming left V 5 bases short and J 4 bases short, with 12 bases between. The source material was CD4+ T cells from peripheral blood mononuclear cells, sampled in the second trimester of pregnancy. The sequence derives from a female donor with multiple sclerosis, enrolled in a pregnancy study. V gene TRBV30 combines with J gene TRBJ1-5; D is perhaps TRBD1 (5 bases). The CDR3 bases are TGTGCCTGGGGGGAACACAGGAATCAGCCCCAGCATTTT. This sequence encodes CAWGEHRNQPQHF.